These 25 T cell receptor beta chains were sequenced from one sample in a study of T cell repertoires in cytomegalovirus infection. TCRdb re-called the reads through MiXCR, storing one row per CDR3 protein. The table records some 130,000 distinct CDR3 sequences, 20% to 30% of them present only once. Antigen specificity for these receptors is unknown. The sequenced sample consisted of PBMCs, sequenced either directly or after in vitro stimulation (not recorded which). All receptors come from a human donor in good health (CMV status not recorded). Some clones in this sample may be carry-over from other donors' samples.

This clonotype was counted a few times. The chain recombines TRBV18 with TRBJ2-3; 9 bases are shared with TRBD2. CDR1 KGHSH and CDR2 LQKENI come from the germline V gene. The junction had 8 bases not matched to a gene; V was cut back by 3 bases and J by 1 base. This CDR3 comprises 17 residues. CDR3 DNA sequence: TGTGCCAGCTCACCTATTGCGGGAGGGCCCGGCACAGATACGCAGTATTTT. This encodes CASSPIAGGPGTDTQYF.

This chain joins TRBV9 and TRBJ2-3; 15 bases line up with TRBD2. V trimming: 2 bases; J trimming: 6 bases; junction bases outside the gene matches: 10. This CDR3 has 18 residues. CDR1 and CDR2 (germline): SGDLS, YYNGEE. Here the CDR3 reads CASSVNPGLAGGYDTQYF. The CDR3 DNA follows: TGTGCCAGCAGCGTGAACCCGGGACTAGCGGGAGGCTACGATACGCAGTATTTT.

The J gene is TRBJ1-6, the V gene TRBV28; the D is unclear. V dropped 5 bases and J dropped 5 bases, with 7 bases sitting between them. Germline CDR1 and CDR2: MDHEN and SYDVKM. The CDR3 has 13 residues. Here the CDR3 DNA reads TGTGCCAGCAGTCCACCAAATAATTCACCCCTCCACTTT. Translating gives CASSPPNNSPLHF.

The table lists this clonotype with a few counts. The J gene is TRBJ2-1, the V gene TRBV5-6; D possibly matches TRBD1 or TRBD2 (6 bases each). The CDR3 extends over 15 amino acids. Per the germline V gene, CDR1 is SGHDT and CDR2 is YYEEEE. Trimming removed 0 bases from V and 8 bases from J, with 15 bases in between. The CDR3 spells CASSLEVWGADEQFF. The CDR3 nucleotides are TGTGCCAGCAGCTTGGAGGTGTGGGGGGCGGATGAGCAGTTCTTC.

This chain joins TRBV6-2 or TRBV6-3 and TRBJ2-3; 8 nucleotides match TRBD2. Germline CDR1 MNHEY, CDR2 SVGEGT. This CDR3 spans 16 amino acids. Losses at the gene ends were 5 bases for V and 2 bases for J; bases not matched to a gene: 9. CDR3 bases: TGTGCCAGCAGTGCCCGGTACGGGAGGGCCACAGATACGCAGTATTTT. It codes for CASSARYGRATDTQYF.

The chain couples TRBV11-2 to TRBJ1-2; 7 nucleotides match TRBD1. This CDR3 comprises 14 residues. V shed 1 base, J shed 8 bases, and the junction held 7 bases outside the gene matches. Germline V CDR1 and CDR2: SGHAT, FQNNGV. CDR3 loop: CASSLGWQGGGYTF. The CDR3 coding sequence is TGTGCCAGCAGCTTAGGATGGCAGGGGGGCGGCTACACCTTC.

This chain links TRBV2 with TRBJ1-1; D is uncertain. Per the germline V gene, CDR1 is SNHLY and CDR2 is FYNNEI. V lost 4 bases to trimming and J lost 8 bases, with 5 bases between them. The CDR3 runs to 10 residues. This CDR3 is CASSVGEAFF. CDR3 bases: TGTGCCAGCAGTGTTGGGGAAGCTTTCTTT.

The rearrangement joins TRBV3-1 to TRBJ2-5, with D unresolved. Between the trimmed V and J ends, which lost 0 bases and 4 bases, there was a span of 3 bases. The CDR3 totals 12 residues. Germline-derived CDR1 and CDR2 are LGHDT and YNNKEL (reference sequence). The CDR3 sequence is CASSQDVETQYF. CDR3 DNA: TGTGCCAGCAGCCAAGATGTAGAGACCCAGTACTTC.

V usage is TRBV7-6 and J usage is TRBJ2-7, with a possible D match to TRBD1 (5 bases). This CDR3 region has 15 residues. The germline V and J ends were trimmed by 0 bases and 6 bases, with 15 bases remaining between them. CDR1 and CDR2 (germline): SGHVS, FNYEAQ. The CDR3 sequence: CASSLAQGFAGEQYF. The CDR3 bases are TGTGCCAGCAGCTTAGCGCAGGGTTTCGCCGGCGAGCAGTACTTC. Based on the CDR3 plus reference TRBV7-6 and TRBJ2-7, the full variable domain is GAGVSQSPRYKVTKRGQDVALRCDPISGHVSLYWYRQALGQGPEFLTYFNYEAQQDKSGLPNDRFSAERPEGSISTLTIQRTEQRDSAMYRCASSLAQGFAGEQYFGPGTRLTVT.

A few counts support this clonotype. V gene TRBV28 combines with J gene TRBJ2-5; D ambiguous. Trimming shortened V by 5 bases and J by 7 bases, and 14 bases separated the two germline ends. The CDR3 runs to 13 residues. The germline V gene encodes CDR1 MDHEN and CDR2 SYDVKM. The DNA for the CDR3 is TGTGCCAGCAGTAAAACGGCGGTCGGGACCCAGTACTTC. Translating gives CASSKTAVGTQYF.

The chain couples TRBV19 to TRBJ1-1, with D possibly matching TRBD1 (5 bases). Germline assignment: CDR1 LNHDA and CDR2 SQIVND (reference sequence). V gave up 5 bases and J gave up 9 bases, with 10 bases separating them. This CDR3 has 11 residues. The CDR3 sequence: CASSWGSQAFF. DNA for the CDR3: TGTGCCAGTAGTTGGGGGAGTCAAGCTTTCTTT. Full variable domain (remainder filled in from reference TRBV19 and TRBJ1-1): DGGITQSPKYLFRKEGQNVTLSCEQNLNHDAMYWYRQDPGQGLRLIYYSQIVNDFQKGDIAEGYSVSREKKESFPLTVTSAQKNPTAFYLCASSWGSQAFFGQGTRLTVV.

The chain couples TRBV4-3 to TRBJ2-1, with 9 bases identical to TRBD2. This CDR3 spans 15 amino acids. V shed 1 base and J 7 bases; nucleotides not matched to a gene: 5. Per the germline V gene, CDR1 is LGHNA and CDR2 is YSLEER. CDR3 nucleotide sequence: TGCGCCAGCAGCCAAGGGGCGGGGGGGAGAAATGAGCAGTTCTTC. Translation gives CASSQGAGGRNEQFF.

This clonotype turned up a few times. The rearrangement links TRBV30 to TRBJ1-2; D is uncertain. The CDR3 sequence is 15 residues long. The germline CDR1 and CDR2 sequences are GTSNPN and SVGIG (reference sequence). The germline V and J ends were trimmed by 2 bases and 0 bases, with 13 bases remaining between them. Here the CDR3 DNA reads TGTGCCTGGAGTATGGGCCCCTTAGCTAACTATGGCTACACCTTC. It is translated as CAWSMGPLANYGYTF. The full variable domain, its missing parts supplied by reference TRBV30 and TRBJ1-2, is SQTIHQWPATLVQPVGSPLSLECTVEGTSNPNLYWYRQAAGRGLQLLFYSVGIGQISSEVPQNLSASRPQDRQFILSSKKLLLSDSGFYLCAWSMGPLANYGYTFGSGTRLTVV.

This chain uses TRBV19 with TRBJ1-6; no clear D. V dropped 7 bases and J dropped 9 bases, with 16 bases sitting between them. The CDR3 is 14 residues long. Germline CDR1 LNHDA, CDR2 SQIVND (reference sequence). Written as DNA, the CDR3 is TGTGCCAGTAACCTGAGTCCGACGGGTTCACCCCTCCACTTT. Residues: CASNLSPTGSPLHF.

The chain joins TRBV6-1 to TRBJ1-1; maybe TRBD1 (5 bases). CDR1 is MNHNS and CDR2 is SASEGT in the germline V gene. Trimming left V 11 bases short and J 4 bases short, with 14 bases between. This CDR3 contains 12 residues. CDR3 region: CAVRELVTEAFF. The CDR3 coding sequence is TGTGCCGTCAGGGAGTTGGTCACTGAAGCTTTCTTT.

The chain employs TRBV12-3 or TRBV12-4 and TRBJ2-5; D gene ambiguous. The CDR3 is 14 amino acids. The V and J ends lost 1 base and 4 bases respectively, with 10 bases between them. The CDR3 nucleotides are TGTGCCAGCAGTTTAGGCTACCACACAGAGACCCAGTACTTC. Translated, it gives CASSLGYHTETQYF.

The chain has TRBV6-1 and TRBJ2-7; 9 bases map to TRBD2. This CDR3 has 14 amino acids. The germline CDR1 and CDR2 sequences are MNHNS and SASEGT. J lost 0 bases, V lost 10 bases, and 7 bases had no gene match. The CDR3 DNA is TGTGCCACCAAACATAGCGGGAGCTCCTACGAGCAGTACGTC. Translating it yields CATKHSGSSYEQYV.

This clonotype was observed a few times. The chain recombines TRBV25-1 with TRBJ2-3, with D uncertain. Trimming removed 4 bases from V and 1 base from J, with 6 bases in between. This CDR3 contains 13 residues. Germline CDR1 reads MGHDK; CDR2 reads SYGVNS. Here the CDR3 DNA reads TGTGCCAGCAGTGGGCTAGGCACAGATACGCAGTATTTT. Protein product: CASSGLGTDTQYF.

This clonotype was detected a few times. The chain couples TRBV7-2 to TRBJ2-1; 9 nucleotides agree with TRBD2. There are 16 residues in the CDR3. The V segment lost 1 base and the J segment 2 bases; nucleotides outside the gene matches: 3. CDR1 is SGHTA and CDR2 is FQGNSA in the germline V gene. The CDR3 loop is CASSLGSSGTYNEQFF. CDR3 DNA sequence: TGTGCCAGCAGCTTAGGTTCTAGCGGGACCTACAATGAGCAGTTCTTC. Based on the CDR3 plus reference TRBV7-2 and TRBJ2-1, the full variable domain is GAGVSQSPSNKVTEKGKDVELRCDPISGHTALYWYRQSLGQGLEFLIYFQGNSAPDKSGLPSDRFSAERTGGSVSTLTIQRTQQEDSAVYLCASSLGSSGTYNEQFFGPGTRLTVL.

The CDR3 here is CSARDGGVYEQYF. The DNA of the CDR3 is TGCAGTGCTAGAGACGGGGGGGTCTACGAGCAGTACTTC. The chain has TRBV20-1 and TRBJ2-7; TRBD2 agrees at 8 bases. The germline CDR1 and CDR2 sequences are DFQATT and SNEGSKA (reference sequence). This CDR3 region has 13 residues. With V trimmed by 0 bases and J by 3 bases, 1 base remained unmatched.

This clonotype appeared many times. CDR3 coding DNA: TGTGCCAGCAGCTTACGGGATCCCTACGAGCAGTACGTC. This codes for CASSLRDPYEQYV. The J gene is TRBJ2-7, the V gene TRBV7-8; tentative D call: TRBD2 (5 bases). The CDR3 loop spans 13 amino acids. The ends were cut back, 2 bases at V and 2 bases at J, with 7 bases in the middle. Germline CDR1 is SGHVS and CDR2 is FQNEAQ.

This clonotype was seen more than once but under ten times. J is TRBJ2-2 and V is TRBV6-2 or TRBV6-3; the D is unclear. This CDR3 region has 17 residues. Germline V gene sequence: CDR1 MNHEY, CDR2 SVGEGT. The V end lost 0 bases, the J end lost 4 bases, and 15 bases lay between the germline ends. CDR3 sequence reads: CASSYSGLSRSTGELFF. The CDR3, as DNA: TGTGCCAGCAGTTACTCGGGTTTGTCGAGGTCCACCGGGGAGCTGTTTTTT.

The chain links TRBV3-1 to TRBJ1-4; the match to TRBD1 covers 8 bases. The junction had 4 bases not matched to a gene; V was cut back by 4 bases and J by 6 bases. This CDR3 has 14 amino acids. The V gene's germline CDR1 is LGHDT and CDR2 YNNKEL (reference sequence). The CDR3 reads CASSPGGADEKLFF. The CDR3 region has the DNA TGTGCCAGCAGCCCAGGGGGCGCCGATGAAAAACTGTTTTTT. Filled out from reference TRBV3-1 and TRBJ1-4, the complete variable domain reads DTAVSQTPKYLVTQMGNDKSIKCEQNLGHDTMYWYKQDSKKFLKIMFSYNNKELIINETVPNRFSPKSPDKAHLNLHINSLELGDSAVYFCASSPGGADEKLFFGSGTQLSVL.

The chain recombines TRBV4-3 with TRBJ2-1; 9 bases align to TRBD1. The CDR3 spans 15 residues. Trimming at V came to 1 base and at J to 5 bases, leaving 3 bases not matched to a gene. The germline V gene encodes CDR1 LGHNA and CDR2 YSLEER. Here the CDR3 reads CASSQGQGVDNEQFF. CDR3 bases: TGCGCCAGCAGCCAAGGACAGGGGGTAGACAATGAGCAGTTCTTC.

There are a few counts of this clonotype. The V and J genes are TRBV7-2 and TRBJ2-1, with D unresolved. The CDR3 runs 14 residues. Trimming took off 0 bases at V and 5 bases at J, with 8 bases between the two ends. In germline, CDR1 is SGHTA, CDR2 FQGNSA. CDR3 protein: CASSLAMGDNEQFF. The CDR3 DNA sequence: TGTGCCAGCAGCTTAGCGATGGGCGACAATGAGCAGTTCTTC.